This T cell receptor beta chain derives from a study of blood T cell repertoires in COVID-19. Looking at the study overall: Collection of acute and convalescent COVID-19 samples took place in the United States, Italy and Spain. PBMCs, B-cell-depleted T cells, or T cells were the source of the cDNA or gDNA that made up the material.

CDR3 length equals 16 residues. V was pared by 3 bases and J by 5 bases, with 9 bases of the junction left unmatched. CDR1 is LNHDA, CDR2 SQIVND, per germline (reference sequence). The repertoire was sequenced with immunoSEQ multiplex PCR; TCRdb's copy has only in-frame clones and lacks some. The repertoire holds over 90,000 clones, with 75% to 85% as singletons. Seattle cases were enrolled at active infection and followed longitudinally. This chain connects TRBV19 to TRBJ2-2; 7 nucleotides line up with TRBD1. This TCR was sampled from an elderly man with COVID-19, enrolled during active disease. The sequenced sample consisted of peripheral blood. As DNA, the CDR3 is TGTGCCAGTAGTATTCCCTTTGGGACAGATACCGGGGAGCTGTTTTTT. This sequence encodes CASSIPFGTDTGELFF. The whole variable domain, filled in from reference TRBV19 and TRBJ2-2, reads DGGITQSPKYLFRKEGQNVTLSCEQNLNHDAMYWYRQDPGQGLRLIYYSQIVNDFQKGDIAEGYSVSREKKESFPLTVTSAQKNPTAFYLCASSIPFGTDTGELFFGEGSRLTVL.